Each of the 12 T cell receptor beta chains below was sequenced from the same sample in a study of T cell changes during pregnancy in multiple sclerosis. This table comes from immunoSEQ multiplex PCR, and its TCRdb copy is limited to in-frame clones, with some not included. The profile shows roughly 44,000 clones, 88% of them singletons. The sample was CD8+ T cells from peripheral blood mononuclear cells, taken after pregnancy. The receptors here all came from a female donor in good health, enrolled as a control in a pregnancy study.

This chain connects TRBV7-9 to TRBJ1-2, with 7 bases that match TRBD1. CDR1 and CDR2 from the germline V gene are SEHNR and FQNEAQ (reference sequence). This CDR3 has 15 amino acids. Germline trimming cut 4 bases from V and 8 bases from J; bases unmatched to any gene: 13. Here the CDR3 reads CASSYRDSKAFGYTF. The DNA of the CDR3 is TGTGCCAGCAGCTACCGGGACAGCAAAGCTTTCGGCTACACCTTC.

The chain uses TRBV19 and TRBJ2-2; 13 bases agree with TRBD2. CDR3 length: 18 residues. CDR1 is LNHDA, CDR2 SQIVND, per germline (reference sequence). J gave up 5 bases and V 4 bases, and 10 bases lay outside the gene matches. The CDR3 DNA reads TGTGCCAGTAGTACATGGACTAGCGGGGGAAGGGAAACCGGGGAGCTGTTTTTT. Amino acid sequence: CASSTWTSGGRETGELFF. Complete variable domain (other parts from reference TRBV19 and TRBJ2-2): DGGITQSPKYLFRKEGQNVTLSCEQNLNHDAMYWYRQDPGQGLRLIYYSQIVNDFQKGDIAEGYSVSREKKESFPLTVTSAQKNPTAFYLCASSTWTSGGRETGELFFGEGSRLTVL.

The chain combines TRBV28 with TRBJ2-7, with 13 bases lining up with TRBD2. The CDR3 runs to 17 residues. Germline V CDR1 and CDR2: MDHEN, SYDVKM. V gave up 4 bases and J gave up 4 bases; unmatched junction bases: 10. For the CDR3, the DNA is TGTGCCAGCAGTTACTGGACTAGCGGGGGCCCCGGGTACGAGCAGTACTTC. Its protein product is CASSYWTSGGPGYEQYF.

V and J are TRBV5-4 and TRBJ2-1; 7 bases map to TRBD1. V shed 3 bases, J shed 4 bases, and the junction held 10 bases outside the gene matches. The germline V gene encodes CDR1 SGHNT and CDR2 YYREEE (reference sequence). The CDR3 runs 16 residues. Here the CDR3 DNA reads TGTGCCAGCAGCTCGAGTGGGACAGCGGTTTACAATGAGCAGTTCTTC. Translation gives CASSSSGTAVYNEQFF.

This chain uses TRBV5-1 with TRBJ2-3; D is undetermined. This CDR3 has 14 residues. CDR1 and CDR2 (germline): SGHRS, YFSETQ. V lost 1 base and J 1 base, leaving 7 bases between the germline ends. The CDR3 bases are TGCGCCAGCAGCTTGTCGGGTGGCACAGATACGCAGTATTTT. Protein sequence: CASSLSGGTDTQYF. Full variable domain (rest looked up from reference TRBV5-1 and TRBJ2-3): KAGVTQTPRYLIKTRGQQVTLSCSPISGHRSVSWYQQTPGQGLQFLFEYFSETQRNKGNFPGRFSGRQFSNSRSEMNVSTLELGDSALYLCASSLSGGTDTQYFGPGTRLTVL.

The genes are TRBV25-1 and TRBJ2-5, with D possibly matching TRBD1 (5 bases). The germline CDR1 and CDR2 sequences are MGHDK and SYGVNS. V lost 4 bases, J lost 5 bases, and 11 bases lay in between. The CDR3 covers 13 residues. In nucleotides, the CDR3 is TGTGCCAGCAGTGCAGGGTTCAGCGAGACCCAGTACTTC. It yields the protein CASSAGFSETQYF.

J is TRBJ1-1 and V is TRBV2, with a tentative D call TRBD1 (6 bases). This CDR3 region has 12 residues. Per the germline V gene, CDR1 is SNHLY and CDR2 is FYNNEI. The V end was cut by 6 bases, the J end by 5 bases, with 10 bases between. The CDR3 protein is CASRSTGTEAFF. For the CDR3, the DNA is TGTGCCAGCAGATCGACAGGAACTGAAGCTTTCTTT. Drawing the rest from reference TRBV2 and TRBJ1-1, the complete variable domain is EPEVTQTPSHQVTQMGQEVILRCVPISNHLYFYWYRQILGQKVEFLVSFYNNEISEKSEIFDDQFSVERPDGSNFTLKIRSTKLEDSAMYFCASRSTGTEAFFGQGTRLTVV.

This sequence joins TRBV9 and TRBJ1-1; D is ambiguous. The germline V and J ends were trimmed by 3 bases and 1 base, with 4 bases remaining between them. The CDR3 consists of 12 residues. The germline V gene encodes CDR1 SGDLS and CDR2 YYNGEE. The CDR3 coding sequence is TGTGCCAGCAGCGGAGGGAACACTGAAGCTTTCTTT. Protein product: CASSGGNTEAFF.

This rearrangement joins TRBV10-3 to TRBJ2-7, with D possibly matching TRBD1 (6 bases). There are 13 residues in the CDR3. The V end was cut by 4 bases, the J end by 1 base, with 8 bases between. Germline V gene sequence: CDR1 ENHRY, CDR2 SYGVKD. CDR3 loop: CAISGTESYEQYF. DNA for the CDR3: TGTGCCATCAGTGGGACAGAATCCTACGAGCAGTACTTC.

This rearrangement joins TRBV25-1 to TRBJ2-3; 8 bases match TRBD2. This CDR3 comprises 15 residues. The J segment lost 4 bases and the V segment lost 3 bases, leaving 6 bases of the junction unmatched. Germline CDR1 MGHDK, CDR2 SYGVNS. The CDR3 nucleotides are TGTGCCAGCAGTGATCGGGGGGGGTTGTCAGATACGCAGTATTTT. It is translated as CASSDRGGLSDTQYF. Full variable domain (outside the CDR3, taken from reference TRBV25-1 and TRBJ2-3): EADIYQTPRYLVIGTGKKITLECSQTMGHDKMYWYQQDPGMELHLIHYSYGVNSTEKGDLSSESTVSRIRTEHFPLTLESARPSHTSQYLCASSDRGGLSDTQYFGPGTRLTVL.

This clone appeared a single time. This rearrangement joins TRBV4-3 to TRBJ2-5; TRBD2 aligns across 14 bases. CDR3 length equals 21 residues. The germline V gene has CDR1 LGHNA and CDR2 YSLEER. V lost 0 bases and J lost 5; bases outside the gene matches: 17. For the CDR3, the DNA is TGCGCCAGCAGCCAAGATCGCCTCACCGGGACTAGCGGGGGCGCGGGGGAGACCCAGTACTTC. It is translated as CASSQDRLTGTSGGAGETQYF.

The chain uses TRBV2 and TRBJ2-1; D possibly corresponds to TRBD2 (6 bases). Germline-derived CDR1 and CDR2 are SNHLY and FYNNEI. This CDR3 contains 13 residues. Trimming removed 6 bases from V and 4 bases from J, with 10 bases in between. CDR3 nucleotides: TGTGCCAGCAGGGATGGGACTTACAATGAGCAGTTCTTC. Translated: CASRDGTYNEQFF.